A selection of T cell receptor beta chains follows, all from one sample in a study of cytomegalovirus exposure and HLA in healthy donors. TCRdb keeps only in-frame clones here, not all; method: immunoSEQ multiplex PCR. Of approximately 140,000 clones in the sample, about 78% are singletons; the top ten hold less than 3.5%. Sequencing was done on a sample of PBMCs. The receptors stem from a human donor in good health. Both conserved end residues are part of each CDR3. Each record gives: CDR3 protein, CDR3 DNA, clone size, J gene, V gene, D gene. A D gene is named only where the DNA matches it firmly. Clone size is shown for a subset of rows, as once, few, many or a class of expanded clone.

CDR3aa: CASSLVGTTLTGANVLTF
CDR3nt: TGCGCCAGCAGCTTGGTAGGGACAACGTTGACTGGGGCCAACGTCCTGACTTTC
abundance: .
j_gene: TRBJ2-6
v_gene: TRBV5-1
d_gene: .

CDR3aa: CASSFNLGLAYAGELFF
CDR3nt: TGTGCCAGCAGCTTCAACTTGGGACTAGCGTACGCCGGGGAGCTGTTTTTT
abundance: few
j_gene: TRBJ2-2
v_gene: TRBV11-3
d_gene: TRBD2

CDR3aa: CATSGHTSPYEQYF
CDR3nt: TGTGCCACCAGCGGGCACACGTCCCCCTACGAGCAGTACTTC
abundance: .
j_gene: TRBJ2-7
v_gene: TRBV15
d_gene: .

CDR3aa: CASRRDRASETQYF
CDR3nt: TGTGCCAGCAGACGGGACAGGGCGTCGGAGACCCAGTACTTC
abundance: .
j_gene: TRBJ2-5
v_gene: TRBV27
d_gene: TRBD1

CDR3aa: CASSIGRGRTGNTIYF
CDR3nt: TGTGCCAGCAGCATCGGACGGGGAAGGACTGGAAACACCATATATTTT
abundance: few
j_gene: TRBJ1-3
v_gene: TRBV7-8
d_gene: .

CDR3aa: CASSQGLAGGPDTGELFF
CDR3nt: TGCGCCAGCAGCCAAGGACTAGCGGGAGGGCCGGACACCGGGGAGCTGTTTTTT
abundance: .
j_gene: TRBJ2-2
v_gene: TRBV4-3
d_gene: TRBD2

CDR3aa: CASSKPSGPTDTQYF
CDR3nt: TGTGCCAGCAGCAAACCTAGCGGGCCCACAGATACGCAGTATTTT
abundance: .
j_gene: TRBJ2-3
v_gene: TRBV28
d_gene: TRBD2

CDR3aa: CASSPSTSGTSYEQYF
CDR3nt: TGTGCCAGCAGCCCCTCGACTAGCGGGACGTCCTACGAGCAGTACTTC
abundance: once
j_gene: TRBJ2-7
v_gene: TRBV7-2
d_gene: TRBD2

CDR3aa: CASSLKQGRDQPQHF
CDR3nt: TGTGCCAGCAGTTTGAAGCAGGGTCGGGATCAGCCCCAGCATTTT
abundance: .
j_gene: TRBJ1-5
v_gene: TRBV28
d_gene: .

CDR3aa: CASSLEALGGKQFF
CDR3nt: TGTGCCAGCAGCTTAGAGGCTCTCGGCGGAAAGCAGTTCTTC
abundance: once
j_gene: TRBJ2-1
v_gene: TRBV7-2
d_gene: .

CDR3aa: CASSYSRFGGNTEAFF
CDR3nt: TGTGCCAGCAGTTACTCGAGATTCGGGGGGAACACTGAAGCTTTCTTT
abundance: .
j_gene: TRBJ1-1
v_gene: TRBV6-5
d_gene: .

CDR3aa: CASSVLGGGGTDTQYF
CDR3nt: TGTGCCAGCAGCGTTCTAGGAGGTGGTGGCACAGATACGCAGTATTTT
abundance: .
j_gene: TRBJ2-3
v_gene: TRBV9
d_gene: .

CDR3aa: CASSPRTSGGTIQYF
CDR3nt: TGTGCCAGCAGCCCCAGGACTAGCGGGGGAACCATTCAGTACTTC
abundance: .
j_gene: TRBJ2-4
v_gene: TRBV13
d_gene: TRBD2

CDR3aa: CSSSLSQFDTQYF
CDR3nt: TGTTCCAGCAGCTTATCGCAGTTTGATACGCAGTATTTT
abundance: .
j_gene: TRBJ2-3
v_gene: TRBV7-9
d_gene: .

CDR3aa: CASSLVEPGRALETQYF
CDR3nt: TGTGCCAGCAGCTTAGTCGAGCCCGGGAGGGCTTTAGAGACCCAGTACTTC
abundance: .
j_gene: TRBJ2-5
v_gene: TRBV7-2
d_gene: TRBD2

CDR3aa: CASSMVGQPQHF
CDR3nt: TGTGCCAGTAGTATGGTCGGTCAGCCCCAGCATTTT
abundance: few
j_gene: TRBJ1-5
v_gene: TRBV19
d_gene: .

CDR3aa: CASKEGRPDNEQFF
CDR3nt: TGTGCCAGTAAAGAGGGGAGGCCCGACAATGAGCAGTTCTTC
abundance: .
j_gene: TRBJ2-1
v_gene: TRBV19
d_gene: .

CDR3aa: CASFPGRGTEAFF
CDR3nt: TGCGCCAGCTTTCCCGGACGGGGCACTGAAGCTTTCTTT
abundance: .
j_gene: TRBJ1-1
v_gene: TRBV5-1
d_gene: .